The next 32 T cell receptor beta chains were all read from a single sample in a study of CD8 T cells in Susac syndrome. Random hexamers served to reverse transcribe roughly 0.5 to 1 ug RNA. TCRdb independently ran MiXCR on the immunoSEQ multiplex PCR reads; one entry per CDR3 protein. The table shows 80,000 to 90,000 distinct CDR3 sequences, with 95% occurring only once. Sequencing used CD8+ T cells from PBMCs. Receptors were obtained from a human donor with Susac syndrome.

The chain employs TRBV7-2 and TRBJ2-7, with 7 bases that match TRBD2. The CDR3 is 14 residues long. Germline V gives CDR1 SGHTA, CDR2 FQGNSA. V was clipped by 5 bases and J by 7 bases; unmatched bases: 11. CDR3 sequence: CASSESGVPWEQYF. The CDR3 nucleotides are TGTGCCAGCAGCGAAAGCGGGGTCCCTTGGGAGCAGTACTTC.

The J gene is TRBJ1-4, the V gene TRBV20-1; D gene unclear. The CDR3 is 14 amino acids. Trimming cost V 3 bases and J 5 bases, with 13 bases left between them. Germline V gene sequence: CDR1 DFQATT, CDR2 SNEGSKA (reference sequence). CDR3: CSARNPDLNEKLFF. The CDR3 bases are TGCAGTGCTAGGAACCCGGACCTGAATGAAAAACTGTTTTTT.

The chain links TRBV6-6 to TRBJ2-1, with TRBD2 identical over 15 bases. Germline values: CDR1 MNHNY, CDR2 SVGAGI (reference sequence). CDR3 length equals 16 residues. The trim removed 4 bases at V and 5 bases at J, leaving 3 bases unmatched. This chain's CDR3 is CASSFWTSGRDNEQFF. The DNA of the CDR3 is TGTGCCAGCAGTTTCTGGACTAGCGGGAGGGACAATGAGCAGTTCTTC.

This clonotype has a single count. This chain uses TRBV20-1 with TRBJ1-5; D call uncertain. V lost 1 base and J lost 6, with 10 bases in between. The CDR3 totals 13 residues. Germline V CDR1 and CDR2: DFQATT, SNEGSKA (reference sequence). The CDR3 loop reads CSARAETSQPQHF. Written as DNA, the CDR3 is TGCAGTGCTAGAGCCGAGACTAGTCAGCCCCAGCATTTT.

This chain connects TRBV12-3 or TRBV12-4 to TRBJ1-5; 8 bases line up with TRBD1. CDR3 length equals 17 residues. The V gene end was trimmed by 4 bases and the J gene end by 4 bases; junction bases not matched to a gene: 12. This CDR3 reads CASSSSTDRGVNQPQHF. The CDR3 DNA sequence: TGTGCCAGCAGTTCCTCCACCGACAGGGGTGTTAATCAGCCCCAGCATTTT.

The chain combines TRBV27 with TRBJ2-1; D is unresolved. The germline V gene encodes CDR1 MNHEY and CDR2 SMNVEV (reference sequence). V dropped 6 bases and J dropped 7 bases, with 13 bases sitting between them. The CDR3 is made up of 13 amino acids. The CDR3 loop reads CASSQRTGNEQFF. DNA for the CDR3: TGTGCCAGCAGCCAACGAACTGGGAATGAGCAGTTCTTC.

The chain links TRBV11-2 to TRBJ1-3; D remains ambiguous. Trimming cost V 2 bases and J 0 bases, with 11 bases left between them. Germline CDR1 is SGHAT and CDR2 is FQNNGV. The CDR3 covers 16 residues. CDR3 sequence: CASSLYERLSGNTIYF. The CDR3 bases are TGTGCCAGCAGCTTATACGAGCGCCTCTCTGGAAACACCATATATTTT. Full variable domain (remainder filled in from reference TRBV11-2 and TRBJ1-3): EAGVAQSPRYKIIEKRQSVAFWCNPISGHATLYWYQQILGQGPKLLIQFQNNGVVDDSQLPKDRFSAERLKGVDSTLKIQPAKLEDSAVYLCASSLYERLSGNTIYFGEGSWLTVV.

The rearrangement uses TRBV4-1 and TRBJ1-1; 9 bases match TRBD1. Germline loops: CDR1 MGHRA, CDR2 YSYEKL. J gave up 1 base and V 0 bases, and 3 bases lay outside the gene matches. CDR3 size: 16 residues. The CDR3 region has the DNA TGCGCCAGCAGCCAAGAGGGACAGGGTTCGAACACTGAAGCTTTCTTT. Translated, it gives CASSQEGQGSNTEAFF.

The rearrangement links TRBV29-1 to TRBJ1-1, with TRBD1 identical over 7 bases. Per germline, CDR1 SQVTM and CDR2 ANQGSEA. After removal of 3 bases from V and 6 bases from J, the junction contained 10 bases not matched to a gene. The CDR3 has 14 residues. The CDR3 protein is CSVDGAPGQPEAFF. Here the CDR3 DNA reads TGCAGCGTTGATGGAGCCCCGGGACAGCCTGAAGCTTTCTTT.

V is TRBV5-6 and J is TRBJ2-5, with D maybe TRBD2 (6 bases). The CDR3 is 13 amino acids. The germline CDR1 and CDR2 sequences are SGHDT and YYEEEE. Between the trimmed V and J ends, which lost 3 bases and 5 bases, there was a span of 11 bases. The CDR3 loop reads CASSSREMETQYF. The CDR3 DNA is TGTGCCAGCAGCTCTCGGGAGATGGAGACCCAGTACTTC.

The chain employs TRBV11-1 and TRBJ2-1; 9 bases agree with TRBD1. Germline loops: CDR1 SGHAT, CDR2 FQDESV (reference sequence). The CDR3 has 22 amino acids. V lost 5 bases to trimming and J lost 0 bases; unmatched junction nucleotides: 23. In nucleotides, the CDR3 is TGTGCCAGCAGCGACTTGTATTACCCTAGCGGAGCGACAGGGGGCTCCTACAATGAGCAGTTCTTC. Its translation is CASSDLYYPSGATGGSYNEQFF.

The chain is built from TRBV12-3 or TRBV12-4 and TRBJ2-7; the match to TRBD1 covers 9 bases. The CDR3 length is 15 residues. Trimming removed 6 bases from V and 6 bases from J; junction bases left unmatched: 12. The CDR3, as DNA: TGTGCCAGCAGCCCTATCACCAGACAGGGGGTCGAGCAGTACTTC. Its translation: CASSPITRQGVEQYF.

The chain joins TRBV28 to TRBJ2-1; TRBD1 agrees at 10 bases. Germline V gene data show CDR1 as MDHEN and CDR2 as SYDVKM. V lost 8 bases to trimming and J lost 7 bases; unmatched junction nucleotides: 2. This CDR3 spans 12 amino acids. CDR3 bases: TGTGCCAGCGGACAGGGGGGGAATGAGCAGTTCTTC. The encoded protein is CASGQGGNEQFF.

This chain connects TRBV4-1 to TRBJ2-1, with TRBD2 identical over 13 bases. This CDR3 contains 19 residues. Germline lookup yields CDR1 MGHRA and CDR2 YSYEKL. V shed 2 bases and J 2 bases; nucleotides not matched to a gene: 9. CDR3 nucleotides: TGCGCCAGCAGCCAACGGAGGACTAGCGGGAGCGGCGCCTACAATGAGCAGTTCTTC. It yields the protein CASSQRRTSGSGAYNEQFF.

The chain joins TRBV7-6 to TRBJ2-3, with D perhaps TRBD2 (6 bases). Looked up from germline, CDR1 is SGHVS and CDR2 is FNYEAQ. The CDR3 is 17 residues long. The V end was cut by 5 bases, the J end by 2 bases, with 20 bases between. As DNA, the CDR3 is TGTGCCAGCAGCGCGAGGGAAGTAGCGGACCTCACAGATACGCAGTATTTT. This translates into CASSAREVADLTDTQYF. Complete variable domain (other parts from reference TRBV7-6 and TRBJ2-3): GAGVSQSPRYKVTKRGQDVALRCDPISGHVSLYWYRQALGQGPEFLTYFNYEAQQDKSGLPNDRFSAERPEGSISTLTIQRTEQRDSAMYRCASSAREVADLTDTQYFGPGTRLTVL.

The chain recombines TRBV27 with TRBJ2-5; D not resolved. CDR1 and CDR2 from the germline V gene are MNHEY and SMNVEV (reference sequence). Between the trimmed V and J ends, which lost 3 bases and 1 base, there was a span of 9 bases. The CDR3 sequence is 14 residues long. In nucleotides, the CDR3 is TGTGCCAGCAGTTTCTGGGGAAGCCAAGAGACCCAGTACTTC. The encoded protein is CASSFWGSQETQYF.

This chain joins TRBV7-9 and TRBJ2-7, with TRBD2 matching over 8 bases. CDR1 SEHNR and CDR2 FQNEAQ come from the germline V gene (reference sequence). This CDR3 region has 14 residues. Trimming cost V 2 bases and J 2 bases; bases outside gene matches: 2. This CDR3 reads CASSLNGGAYEQYF. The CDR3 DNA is TGTGCCAGCAGCTTAAACGGGGGGGCCTACGAGCAGTACTTC.

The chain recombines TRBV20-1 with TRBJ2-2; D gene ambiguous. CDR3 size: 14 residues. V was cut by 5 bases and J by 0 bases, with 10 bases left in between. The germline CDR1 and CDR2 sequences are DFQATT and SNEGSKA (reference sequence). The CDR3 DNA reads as TGCAGTGCTTGCAGGAGATCGAACACCGGGGAGCTGTTTTTT. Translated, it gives CSACRRSNTGELFF.

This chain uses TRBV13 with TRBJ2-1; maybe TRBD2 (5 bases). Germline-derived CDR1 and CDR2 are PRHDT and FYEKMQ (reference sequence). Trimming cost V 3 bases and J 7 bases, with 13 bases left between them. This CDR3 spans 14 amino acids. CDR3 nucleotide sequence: TGTGCCAGCAGCTTCGGAAAACTAGAGAATGAGCAGTTCTTC. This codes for CASSFGKLENEQFF.

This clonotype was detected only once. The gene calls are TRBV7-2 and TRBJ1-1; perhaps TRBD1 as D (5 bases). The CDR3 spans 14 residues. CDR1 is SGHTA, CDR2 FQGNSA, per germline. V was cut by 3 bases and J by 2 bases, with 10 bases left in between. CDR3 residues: CASSFVTANTEAFF. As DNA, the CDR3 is TGTGCCAGCAGCTTCGTGACAGCCAACACTGAAGCTTTCTTT.

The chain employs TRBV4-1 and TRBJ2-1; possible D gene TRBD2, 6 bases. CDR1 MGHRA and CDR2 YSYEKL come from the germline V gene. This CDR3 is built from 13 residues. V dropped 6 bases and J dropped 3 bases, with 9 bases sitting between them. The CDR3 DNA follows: TGCGCCAGCAGGGGTAGCGGCTACAATGAGCAGTTCTTC. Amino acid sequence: CASRGSGYNEQFF.

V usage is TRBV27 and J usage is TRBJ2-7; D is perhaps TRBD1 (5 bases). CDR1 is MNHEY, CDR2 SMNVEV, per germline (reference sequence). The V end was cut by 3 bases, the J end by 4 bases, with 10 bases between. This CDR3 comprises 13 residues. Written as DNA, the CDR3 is TGTGCCAGCAGTTTGGGGCTTGATTACGAGCAGTACTTC. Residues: CASSLGLDYEQYF.

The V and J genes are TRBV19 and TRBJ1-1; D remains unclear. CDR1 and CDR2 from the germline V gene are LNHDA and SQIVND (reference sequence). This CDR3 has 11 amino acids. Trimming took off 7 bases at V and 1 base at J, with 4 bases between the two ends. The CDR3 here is CASNGNTEAFF. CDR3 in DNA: TGTGCCAGTAATGGGAACACTGAAGCTTTCTTT.

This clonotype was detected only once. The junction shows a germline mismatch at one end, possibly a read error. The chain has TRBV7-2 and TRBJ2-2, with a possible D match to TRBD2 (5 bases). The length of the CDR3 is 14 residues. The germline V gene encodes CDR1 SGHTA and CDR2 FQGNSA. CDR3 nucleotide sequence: TGTGCCAGCAGCCCCTTCGGGAACGCCGGGGAGCTGTTTTTT. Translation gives CASSPFGNAGELFF.

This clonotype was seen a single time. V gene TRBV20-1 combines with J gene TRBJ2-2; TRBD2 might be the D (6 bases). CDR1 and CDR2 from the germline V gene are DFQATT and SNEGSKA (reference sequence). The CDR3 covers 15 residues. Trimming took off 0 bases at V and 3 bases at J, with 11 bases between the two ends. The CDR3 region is CSAREGLRDTGELFF. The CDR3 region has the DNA TGCAGTGCTAGAGAGGGACTCCGGGACACCGGGGAGCTGTTTTTT.

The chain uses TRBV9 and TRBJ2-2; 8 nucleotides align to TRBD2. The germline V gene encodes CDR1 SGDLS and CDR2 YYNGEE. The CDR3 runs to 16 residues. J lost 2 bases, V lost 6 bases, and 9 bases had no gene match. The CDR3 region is CASKSGRTGNTGELFF. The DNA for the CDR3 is TGTGCCAGCAAGAGCGGGAGAACTGGCAACACCGGGGAGCTGTTTTTT.

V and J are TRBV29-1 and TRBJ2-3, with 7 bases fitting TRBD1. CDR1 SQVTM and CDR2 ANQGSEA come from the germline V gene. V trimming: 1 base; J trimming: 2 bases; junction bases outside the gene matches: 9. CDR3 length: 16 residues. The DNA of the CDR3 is TGCAGCGTTGAAGGAAGTAGGGGGCGATACACAGATACGCAGTATTTT. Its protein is CSVEGSRGRYTDTQYF.

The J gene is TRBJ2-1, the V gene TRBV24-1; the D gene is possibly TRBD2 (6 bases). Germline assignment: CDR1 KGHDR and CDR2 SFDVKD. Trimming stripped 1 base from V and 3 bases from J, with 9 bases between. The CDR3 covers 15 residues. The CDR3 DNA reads TGTGCCACCAGTGATTTTCCGGGAGTCTACAATGAGCAGTTCTTC. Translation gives CATSDFPGVYNEQFF.

CDR3 sequence: CASSQDAGGYEQYF. The CDR3, as DNA: TGTGCCAGCAGCCAAGATGCGGGCGGCTACGAGCAGTACTTC. This chain links TRBV3-1 with TRBJ2-7; TRBD2 is a possible D gene (5 bases). With 0 bases removed from V and 3 bases from J, the gap between germline ends came to 9 bases. This CDR3 has 14 residues. Germline V CDR1 and CDR2: LGHDT, YNNKEL (reference sequence).

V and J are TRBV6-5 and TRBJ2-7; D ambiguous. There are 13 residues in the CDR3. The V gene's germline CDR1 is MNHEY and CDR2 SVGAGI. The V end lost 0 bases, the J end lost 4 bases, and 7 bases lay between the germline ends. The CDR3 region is CASSYSRQYEQYF. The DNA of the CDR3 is TGTGCCAGCAGTTACTCGAGGCAGTACGAGCAGTACTTC.

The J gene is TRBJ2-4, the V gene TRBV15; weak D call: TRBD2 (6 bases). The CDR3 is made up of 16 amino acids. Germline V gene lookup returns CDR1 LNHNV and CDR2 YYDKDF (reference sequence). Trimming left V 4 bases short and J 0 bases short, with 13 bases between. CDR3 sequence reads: CATSTGTALAKNIQYF. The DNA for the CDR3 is TGTGCCACCAGCACAGGGACTGCCCTAGCCAAAAACATTCAGTACTTC.

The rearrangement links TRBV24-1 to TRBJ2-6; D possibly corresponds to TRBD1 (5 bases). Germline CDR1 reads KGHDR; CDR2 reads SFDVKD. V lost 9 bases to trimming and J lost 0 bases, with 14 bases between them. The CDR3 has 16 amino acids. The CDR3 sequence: CATGPDKTSGANVLTF. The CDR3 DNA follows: TGTGCCACCGGGCCGGACAAGACCTCTGGGGCCAACGTCCTGACTTTC.